The clone carrying this TCR beta chain is medium-sized by frequency. Its antigen is currently unknown. The RNA's source was duplicate vials of approximately 140,000 sorted CD8+ T cells per subset. This CDR3 region has 17 residues. CDR1 is MDHEN and CDR2 is SYDVKM in the germline V gene. The authors made TCR beta libraries using UMI-labeled 5' RACE. From its re-call of the 5' RACE reads, TCRdb lists each CDR3 protein once, without DNA. The sample totals under 8,500 distinct CDR3 sequences; its top ten clones hold approximately 23%. The sample is drawn from a study of human CD8 memory T cell subsets. General study findings and limits: Stem-like memory and precursor exhausted T cells, unlike effector memory cells, were similarly highly diverse. Greater diversity in stem-like memory than precursor exhausted T cells was suggested by Chao1 estimates.

This sequence was found in a human donor in good health. The gene calls are TRBV28 and TRBJ1-1; TCRdb's D call of TRBD1 is untestable without DNA. Sequenced material: CD8+ stem-like memory T cells (TSCM and TCM) sorted from PBMCs. Indicated subset: stem-like memory CD8 T cells (TSTEM), CCR7+ PD-1- TIGIT-. CDR3 residues: CASRSGTGDIYNTEAFF.